Below are 16 T cell receptor beta chains sequenced from a single sample in a study of identical twins. TCRdb re-analysed the 5' RACE reads in MiXCR, keeping a single row per CDR3 protein. This table holds over 550,000 distinct CDR3 sequences, around 7.5% found once. The sample also formed part of further work on yellow fever vaccine responses in identical twins.

The source material was PBMCs. The receptors were sampled from a woman aged 18-30 years in good health.

This clonotype was found many times. CDR3 sequence reads: CASSPPGPGSGNTIYF. The CDR3, as DNA: TGTGCCAGCAGTCCCCCGGGACCGGGCTCTGGAAACACCATATATTTT. The chain uses TRBV12-3 or TRBV12-4 and TRBJ1-3; D is perhaps TRBD1 (5 bases). The CDR3 spans 16 residues. V was clipped by 5 bases and J by 0 bases, with 14 bases between them.

The chain is built from TRBV28 and TRBJ2-7; D unclear. V shed 8 bases and J shed 0 bases, with 11 bases lying between them. Germline-derived CDR1 and CDR2 are MDHEN and SYDVKM. CDR3 size: 13 residues. CDR3 residues: CASCVSISYEQYF. CDR3 nucleotides: TGTGCCAGCTGTGTGTCTATCTCCTACGAGCAGTACTTC.

This clonotype was picked up a small number of times. The chain uses TRBV28 and TRBJ2-3, with D perhaps matching TRBD2 (6 bases). Per germline, CDR1 MDHEN and CDR2 SYDVKM. V shed 2 bases and J shed 2 bases, with 17 bases lying between them. This CDR3 comprises 17 residues. The CDR3 sequence: CASSLSAGRRFTDTQYF. The CDR3 DNA is TGTGCCAGCAGTTTAAGCGCGGGGCGCAGGTTCACAGATACGCAGTATTTT.

There are many counts of this clonotype. This chain uses TRBV3-1 with TRBJ2-1; 8 bases are a match to TRBD2. The CDR3 length is 17 residues. The V segment lost 0 bases and the J segment 5 bases; nucleotides outside the gene matches: 9. From germline, CDR1 is LGHDT and CDR2 YNNKEL (reference sequence). The chain's CDR3 is CASSQDLGTSADNEQFF. DNA for the CDR3: TGTGCCAGCAGCCAAGACCTAGGGACTAGTGCCGACAATGAGCAGTTCTTC.

This clonotype was recorded a few times. The chain combines TRBV7-9 with TRBJ1-2; no reliable D call. The CDR3 is 12 amino acids. Germline V gives CDR1 SEHNR, CDR2 FQNEAQ (reference sequence). V lost 5 bases and J 5 bases, leaving 9 bases between the germline ends. Here the CDR3 reads CASSPQLYGYTF. The CDR3 nucleotides read TGTGCCAGCAGCCCACAGTTATATGGCTACACCTTC.

In its sample, this clonotype was seen many times. The CDR3 DNA is TGTGCCAGCAGTTCCATTAACTACGAGCAGTACTTC. This codes for CASSSINYEQYF. The chain couples TRBV28 to TRBJ2-7; unclear D gene. Trimming removed 4 bases from V and 3 bases from J, with 7 bases in between. CDR3 size: 12 residues. Germline V CDR1 and CDR2: MDHEN, SYDVKM. Filled out from reference TRBV28 and TRBJ2-7, the complete variable domain reads DVKVTQSSRYLVKRTGEKVFLECVQDMDHENMFWYRQDPGLGLRLIYFSYDVKMKEKGDIPEGYSVSREKKERFSLILESASTNQTSMYLCASSSINYEQYFGPGTRLTVT.

This clonotype was observed a few times. The chain combines TRBV3-1 with TRBJ2-7; D remains ambiguous. The germline CDR1 and CDR2 sequences are LGHDT and YNNKEL (reference sequence). Trimming took off 0 bases at V and 3 bases at J, with 6 bases between the two ends. The CDR3 totals 13 residues. The CDR3 bases are TGTGCCAGCAGCCAAGAACCCAGCTACGAGCAGTACGTC. Residues: CASSQEPSYEQYV.

The sample holds many counts of this clonotype. V is TRBV29-1 and J is TRBJ2-7; the match to TRBD2 covers 11 bases. Trimming at V came to 5 bases and at J to 3 bases, leaving 15 bases not matched to a gene. The CDR3 runs to 17 residues. Per germline, CDR1 SQVTM and CDR2 ANQGSEA. The CDR3 sequence: CSVSRLAGGGVDYEQYF. In DNA, the CDR3 is TGCAGCGTTAGTAGGCTAGCGGGAGGAGGGGTCGACTACGAGCAGTACTTC.

This clonotype appeared a few times. V is TRBV14 and J is TRBJ2-1; D might be TRBD1 or TRBD2, each matching 6 bases. The CDR3 runs 17 residues. Trimming pared 1 base from V and 2 bases from J, leaving 15 bases between. CDR1 and CDR2 from the germline V gene are SGHDN and FVKESK. The CDR3 region is CASSQGYEGGPYNEQFF. In DNA, the CDR3 is TGTGCCAGCAGCCAAGGGTACGAGGGGGGTCCCTACAATGAGCAGTTCTTC.

The table lists this clonotype with a few counts. This chain uses TRBV25-1 with TRBJ2-3; D possibly corresponds to TRBD1 (5 bases). The CDR3 is 15 amino acids. The V and J ends lost 1 base and 2 bases respectively, with 10 bases between them. Germline lookup yields CDR1 MGHDK and CDR2 SYGVNS. In DNA, the CDR3 is TGTGCCAGCAGTGAATTGGAAGGGGACACAGATACGCAGTATTTT. As protein: CASSELEGDTDTQYF. Full variable domain (missing parts from reference TRBV25-1 and TRBJ2-3): EADIYQTPRYLVIGTGKKITLECSQTMGHDKMYWYQQDPGMELHLIHYSYGVNSTEKGDLSSESTVSRIRTEHFPLTLESARPSHTSQYLCASSELEGDTDTQYFGPGTRLTVL.

The sample holds a few counts of this clonotype. This rearrangement joins TRBV20-1 to TRBJ2-7; the D gene is possibly TRBD1 (5 bases). Germline lookup yields CDR1 DFQATT and CDR2 SNEGSKA (reference sequence). The length of the CDR3 is 13 residues. The V end was cut by 3 bases, the J end by 1 base, with 10 bases between. The CDR3, as DNA: TGCAGTGCTAGTAGCAGGGCTTCCTACGAGCAGTACGTC. It encodes CSASSRASYEQYV.

This clonotype was counted between two and nine times. This chain uses TRBV6-1 with TRBJ2-3; D is possibly TRBD2 (5 bases). The germline V and J ends were trimmed by 5 bases and 3 bases, with 15 bases remaining between them. CDR3 length: 15 amino acids. Germline lookup yields CDR1 MNHNS and CDR2 SASEGT. The CDR3 protein is CASSIDGVGTDTQYF. The CDR3 bases are TGTGCCAGCAGTATAGACGGGGTCGGAACAGATACGCAGTATTTT.

This clonotype was observed at least ten times. The chain carries TRBV5-1 and TRBJ2-5; TRBD2 matches at 10 bases. CDR3 length: 15 amino acids. Germline V gives CDR1 SGHRS, CDR2 YFSETQ. The ends lost 0 bases at V and 4 bases at J; junction bases unmatched: 3. CDR3 sequence reads: CASSLEAGGPETQYF. DNA for the CDR3: TGCGCCAGCAGCTTGGAAGCGGGGGGGCCAGAGACCCAGTACTTC.

This chain uses TRBV10-3 with TRBJ2-5, with 8 bases fitting TRBD2. V shed 5 bases and J 5 bases; nucleotides not matched to a gene: 10. This CDR3 has 15 amino acids. The germline CDR1 and CDR2 sequences are ENHRY and SYGVKD. In DNA form, the CDR3 reads TGTGCCATCAGTACCTTGGGACTAGATGAGGAGACCCAGTACTTC. This codes for CAISTLGLDEETQYF.

This sequence joins TRBV12-5 and TRBJ2-7; 9 bases are a match to TRBD1. The length of the CDR3 is 13 residues. Germline V lookup: CDR1 LGHNT, CDR2 FRNRAP. Germline trimming cut 6 bases from V and 4 bases from J; bases unmatched to any gene: 4. The CDR3 DNA sequence: TGTGCTAGTGGATCCGGGACAGGGTACGAGCAGTACTTC. As protein: CASGSGTGYEQYF.

The V gene is TRBV6-5, the J gene TRBJ2-7; 10 bases map to TRBD1. Germline trimming cut 3 bases from V and 10 bases from J; bases unmatched to any gene: 9. Germline assignment: CDR1 MNHEY and CDR2 SVGAGI. The length of the CDR3 is 14 residues. CDR3 protein: CASSYHRDRGLQYV. In DNA, the CDR3 is TGTGCCAGCAGTTATCACCGGGACAGGGGTCTTCAGTACGTC.